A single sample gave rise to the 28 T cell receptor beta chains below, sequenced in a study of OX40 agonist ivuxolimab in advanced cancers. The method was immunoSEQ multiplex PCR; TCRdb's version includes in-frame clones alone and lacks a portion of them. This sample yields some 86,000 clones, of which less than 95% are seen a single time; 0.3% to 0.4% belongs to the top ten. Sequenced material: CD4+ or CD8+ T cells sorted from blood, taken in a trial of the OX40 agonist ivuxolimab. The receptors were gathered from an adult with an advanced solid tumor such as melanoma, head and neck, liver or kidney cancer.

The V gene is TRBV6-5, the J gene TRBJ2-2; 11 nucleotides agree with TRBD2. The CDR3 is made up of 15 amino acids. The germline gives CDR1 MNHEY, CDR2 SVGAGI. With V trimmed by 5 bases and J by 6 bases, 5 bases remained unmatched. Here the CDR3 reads CASSPGLAVAGELFF. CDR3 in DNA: TGTGCCAGCAGTCCGGGACTAGCGGTGGCCGGGGAGCTGTTTTTT.

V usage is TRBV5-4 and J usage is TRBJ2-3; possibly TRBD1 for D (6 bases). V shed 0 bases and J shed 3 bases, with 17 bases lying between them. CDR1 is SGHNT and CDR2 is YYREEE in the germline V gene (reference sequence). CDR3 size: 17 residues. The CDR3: CASSLGQGSFRTDTQYF. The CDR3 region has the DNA TGTGCCAGCAGCTTGGGGCAGGGGAGTTTTCGAACAGATACGCAGTATTTT.

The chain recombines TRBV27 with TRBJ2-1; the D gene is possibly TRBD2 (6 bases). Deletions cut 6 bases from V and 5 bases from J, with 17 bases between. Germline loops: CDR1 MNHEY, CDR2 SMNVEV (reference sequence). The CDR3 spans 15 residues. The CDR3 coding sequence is TGTGCCAGCAGGTTCGGAGGGGCCGGGAACAATGAGCAGTTCTTC. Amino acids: CASRFGGAGNNEQFF.

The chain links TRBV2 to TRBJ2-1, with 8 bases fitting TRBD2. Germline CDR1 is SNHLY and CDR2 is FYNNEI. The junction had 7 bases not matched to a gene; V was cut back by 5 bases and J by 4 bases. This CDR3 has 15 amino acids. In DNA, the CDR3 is TGTGCCAGCAGTCTAAGGACTAGCTCTTACAATGAGCAGTTCTTC. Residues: CASSLRTSSYNEQFF. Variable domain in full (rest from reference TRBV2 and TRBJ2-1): EPEVTQTPSHQVTQMGQEVILRCVPISNHLYFYWYRQILGQKVEFLVSFYNNEISEKSEIFDDQFSVERPDGSNFTLKIRSTKLEDSAMYFCASSLRTSSYNEQFFGPGTRLTVL.

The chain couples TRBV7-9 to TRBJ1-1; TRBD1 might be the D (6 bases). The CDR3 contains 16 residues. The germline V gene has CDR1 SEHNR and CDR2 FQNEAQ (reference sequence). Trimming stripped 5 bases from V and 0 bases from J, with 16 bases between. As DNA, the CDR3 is TGTGCCAGCAGCCCCCCCGCAGGGGCGATGAACACTGAAGCTTTCTTT. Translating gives CASSPPAGAMNTEAFF.

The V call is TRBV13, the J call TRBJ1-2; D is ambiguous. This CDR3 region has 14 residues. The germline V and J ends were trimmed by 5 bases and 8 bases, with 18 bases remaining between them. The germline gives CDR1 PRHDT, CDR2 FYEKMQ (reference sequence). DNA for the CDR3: TGTGCCAGCAGCCCAAGAACTTCGACTAAAGGCTACACCTTC. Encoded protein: CASSPRTSTKGYTF.

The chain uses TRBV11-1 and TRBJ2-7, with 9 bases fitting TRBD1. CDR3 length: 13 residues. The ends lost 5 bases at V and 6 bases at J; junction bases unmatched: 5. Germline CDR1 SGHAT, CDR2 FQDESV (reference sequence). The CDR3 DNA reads TGTGCCAGCAGCGGGACAGGGTTGAGCGAGCAGTACTTC. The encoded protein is CASSGTGLSEQYF.

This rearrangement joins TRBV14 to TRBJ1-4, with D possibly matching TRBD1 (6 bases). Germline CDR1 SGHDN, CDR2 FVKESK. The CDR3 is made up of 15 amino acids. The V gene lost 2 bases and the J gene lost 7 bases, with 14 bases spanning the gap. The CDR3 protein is CASSQLQGMAEKLFF. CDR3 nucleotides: TGTGCCAGCAGCCAACTACAGGGTATGGCTGAAAAACTGTTTTTT.

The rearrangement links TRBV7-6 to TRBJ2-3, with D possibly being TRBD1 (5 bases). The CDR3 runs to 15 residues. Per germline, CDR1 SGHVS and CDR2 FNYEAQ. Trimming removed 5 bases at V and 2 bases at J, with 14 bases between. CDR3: CASSPDVTATDTQYF. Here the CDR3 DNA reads TGTGCCAGCAGCCCAGACGTGACAGCCACAGATACGCAGTATTTT.

CDR3 sequence: CASSRRPPWTGRNTEAFF. DNA of the CDR3: TGTGCCAGCAGTCGTCGACCCCCCTGGACAGGAAGGAACACTGAAGCTTTCTTT. The chain carries TRBV2 and TRBJ1-1; 7 positions agree with TRBD1. Germline trimming cut 5 bases from V and 1 base from J; bases unmatched to any gene: 16. This CDR3 has 18 amino acids. Germline CDR1 is SNHLY and CDR2 is FYNNEI.

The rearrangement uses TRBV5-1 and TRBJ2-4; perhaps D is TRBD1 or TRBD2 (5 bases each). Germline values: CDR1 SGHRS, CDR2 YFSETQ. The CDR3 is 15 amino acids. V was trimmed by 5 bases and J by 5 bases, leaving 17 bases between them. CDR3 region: CASRLLPGPENIQYF. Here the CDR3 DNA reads TGCGCCAGCAGACTATTACCGGGGCCCGAAAACATTCAGTACTTC. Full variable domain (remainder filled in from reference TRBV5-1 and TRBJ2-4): KAGVTQTPRYLIKTRGQQVTLSCSPISGHRSVSWYQQTPGQGLQFLFEYFSETQRNKGNFPGRFSGRQFSNSRSEMNVSTLELGDSALYLCASRLLPGPENIQYFGAGTRLSVL.

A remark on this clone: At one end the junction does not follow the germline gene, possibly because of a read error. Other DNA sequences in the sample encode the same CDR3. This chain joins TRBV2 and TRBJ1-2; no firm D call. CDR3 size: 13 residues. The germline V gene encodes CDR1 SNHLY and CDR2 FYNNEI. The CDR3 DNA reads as TGTGCCAGCAGTGAGGGAGCTAACTACGGCTACACCTTC. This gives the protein CASSEGANYGYTF.

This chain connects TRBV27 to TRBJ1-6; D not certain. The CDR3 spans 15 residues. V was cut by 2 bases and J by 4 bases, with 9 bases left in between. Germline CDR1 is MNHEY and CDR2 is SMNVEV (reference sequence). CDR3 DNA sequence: TGTGCCAGCAGTTTAGAGAACAGTTATAATTCACCCCTCCACTTT. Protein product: CASSLENSYNSPLHF.

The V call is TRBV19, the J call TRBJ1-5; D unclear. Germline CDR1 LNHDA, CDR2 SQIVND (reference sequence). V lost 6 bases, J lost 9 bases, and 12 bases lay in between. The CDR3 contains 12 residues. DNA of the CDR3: TGTGCCAGTAGGGAGGGTTATTTGCCCCAGCATTTT. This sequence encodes CASREGYLPQHF.

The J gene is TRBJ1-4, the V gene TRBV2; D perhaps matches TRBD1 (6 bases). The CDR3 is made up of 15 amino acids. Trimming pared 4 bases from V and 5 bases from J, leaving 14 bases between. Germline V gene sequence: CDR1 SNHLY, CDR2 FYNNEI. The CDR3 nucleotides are TGTGCCAGCAGTGGCCAGGGGTTACTGAATGAAAAACTGTTTTTT. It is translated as CASSGQGLLNEKLFF.

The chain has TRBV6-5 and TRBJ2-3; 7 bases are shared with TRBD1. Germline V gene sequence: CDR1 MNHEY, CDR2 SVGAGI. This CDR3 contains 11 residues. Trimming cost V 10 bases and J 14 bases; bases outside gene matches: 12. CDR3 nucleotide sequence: TGTGCCACCCACAGGGGAGAATTCCCGTATTTT. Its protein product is CATHRGEFPYF.

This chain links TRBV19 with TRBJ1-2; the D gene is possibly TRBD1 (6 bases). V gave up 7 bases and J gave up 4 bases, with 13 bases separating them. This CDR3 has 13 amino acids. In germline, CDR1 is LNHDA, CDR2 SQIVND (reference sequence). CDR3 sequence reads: CASKGGHVYGYTF. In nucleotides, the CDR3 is TGTGCCAGTAAAGGGGGGCACGTCTATGGCTACACCTTC.

CDR3 nucleotides: TGTGCCAGCAGCTCCCGGACCCTGAAGTACTTC. Residues: CASSSRTLKYF. The chain joins TRBV11-2 to TRBJ2-7, with D unclear. V was clipped by 4 bases and J by 11 bases, with 12 bases between them. The CDR3 is 11 residues long. Germline V gene sequence: CDR1 SGHAT, CDR2 FQNNGV.

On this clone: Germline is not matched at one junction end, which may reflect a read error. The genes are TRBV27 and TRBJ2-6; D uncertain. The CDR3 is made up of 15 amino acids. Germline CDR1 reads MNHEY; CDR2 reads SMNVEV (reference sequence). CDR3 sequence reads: CASSLSSSGANVLTF. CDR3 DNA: TGTGCCAGCAGTCTATCGAGCTCTGGGGCCAACGTCCTGACTTTC.

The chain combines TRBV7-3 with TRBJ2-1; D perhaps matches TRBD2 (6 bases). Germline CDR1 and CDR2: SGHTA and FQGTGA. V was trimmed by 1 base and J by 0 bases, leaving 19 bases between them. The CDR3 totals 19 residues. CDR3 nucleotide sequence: TGTGCCAGCAGCTTAAAGGCGGGGATCGGTATAAGCTCCTACAATGAGCAGTTCTTC. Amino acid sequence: CASSLKAGIGISSYNEQFF.

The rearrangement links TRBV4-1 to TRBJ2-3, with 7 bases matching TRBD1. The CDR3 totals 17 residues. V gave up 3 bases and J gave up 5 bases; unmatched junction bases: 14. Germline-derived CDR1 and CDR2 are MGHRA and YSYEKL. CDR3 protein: CASSHLSQGMGKDTQYF. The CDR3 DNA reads TGCGCCAGCAGCCACCTCTCACAGGGGATGGGGAAAGATACGCAGTATTTT.

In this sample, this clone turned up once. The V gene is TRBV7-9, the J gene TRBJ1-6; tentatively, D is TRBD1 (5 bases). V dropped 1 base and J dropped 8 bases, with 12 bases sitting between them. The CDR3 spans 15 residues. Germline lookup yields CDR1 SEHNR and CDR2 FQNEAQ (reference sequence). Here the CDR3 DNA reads TGTGCCAGCAGCTTAGAACGGGGGGATCATTCACCCCTCCACTTT. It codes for CASSLERGDHSPLHF.

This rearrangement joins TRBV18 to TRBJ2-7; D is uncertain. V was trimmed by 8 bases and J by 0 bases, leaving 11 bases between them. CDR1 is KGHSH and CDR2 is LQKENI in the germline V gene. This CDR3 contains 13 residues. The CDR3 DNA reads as TGTGCCAGCCATGGGGATAGCTCCTACGAGCAGTACTTC. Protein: CASHGDSSYEQYF.

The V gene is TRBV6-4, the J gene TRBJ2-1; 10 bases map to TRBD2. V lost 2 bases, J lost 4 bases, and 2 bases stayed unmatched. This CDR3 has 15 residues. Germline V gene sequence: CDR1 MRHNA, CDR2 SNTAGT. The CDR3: CASSDERGGYNEQFF. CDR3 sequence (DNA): TGTGCCAGCAGTGACGAGCGGGGGGGATACAATGAGCAGTTCTTC.

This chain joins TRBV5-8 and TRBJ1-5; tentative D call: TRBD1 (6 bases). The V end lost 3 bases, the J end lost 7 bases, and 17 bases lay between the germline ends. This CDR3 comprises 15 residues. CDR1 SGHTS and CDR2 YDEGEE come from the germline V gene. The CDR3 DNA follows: TGTGCCAGCAGCTCCCGGTGGGGGCAGGGGCAGCCCCAGCATTTT. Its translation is CASSSRWGQGQPQHF.

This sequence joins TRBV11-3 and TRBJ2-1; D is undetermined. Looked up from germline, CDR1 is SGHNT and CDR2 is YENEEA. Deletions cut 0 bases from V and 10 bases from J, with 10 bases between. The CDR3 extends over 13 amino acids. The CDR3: CASSLDLENEQFF. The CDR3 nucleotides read TGTGCCAGCAGCTTAGATTTGGAGAACGAGCAGTTCTTC. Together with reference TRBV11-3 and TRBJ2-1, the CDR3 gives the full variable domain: EAGVVQSPRYKIIEKKQPVAFWCNPISGHNTLYWYLQNLGQGPELLIRYENEEAVDDSQLPKDRFSAERLKGVDSTLKIQPAELGDSAVYLCASSLDLENEQFFGPGTRLTVL.

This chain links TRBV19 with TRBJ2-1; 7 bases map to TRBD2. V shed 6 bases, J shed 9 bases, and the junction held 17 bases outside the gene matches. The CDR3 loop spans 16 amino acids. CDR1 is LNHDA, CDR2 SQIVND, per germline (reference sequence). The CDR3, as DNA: TGTGCCAGTAGACTTCCCGGACTAGGGAGGGCCTCTGAGCAGTTCTTC. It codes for CASRLPGLGRASEQFF.

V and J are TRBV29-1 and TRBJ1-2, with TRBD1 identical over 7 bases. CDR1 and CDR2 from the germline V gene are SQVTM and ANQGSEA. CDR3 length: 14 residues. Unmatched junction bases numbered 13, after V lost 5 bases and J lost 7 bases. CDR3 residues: CSVQYRGSGRGYTF. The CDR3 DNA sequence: TGCAGCGTTCAATACAGGGGTTCCGGTCGTGGCTACACCTTC. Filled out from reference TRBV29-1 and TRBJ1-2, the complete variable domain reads SAVISQKPSRDICQRGTSLTIQCQVDSQVTMMFWYRQQPGQSLTLIATANQGSEATYESGFVIDKFPISRPNLTFSTLTVSNMSPEDSSIYLCSVQYRGSGRGYTFGSGTRLTVV.